The text below deals with one TCR beta chain. Its antigen is not known. This sample is part of a study of PD-1 blockade in classical Hodgkin lymphoma. Study background: Patients were administered nivolumab (3 mg/kg intravenously) every 2 weeks. Study-wide points: The drivers behind the repertoire differences, possibly disease activity or prior therapy, remain undefined.

This CDR3 region has 13 residues. V was shortened by 7 bases and J by 7 bases, with 20 bases between the two germline ends. Germline V gene lookup returns CDR1 SQVTM and CDR2 ANQGSEA. Sequencing used immunoSEQ multiplex PCR; TCRdb keeps in-frame clones, though not all of them. Of fewer than 90,000 clones in the sample, more than 85% are singletons; the top ten hold 8%. Relapse was seen in all patients after autologous stem cell transplantation, and brentuximab vedotin exposure was variable. This chain links TRBV29-1 with TRBJ2-7; D is perhaps TRBD2 (6 bases). The TCR comes from a human donor with classical Hodgkin lymphoma. This specimen consisted of peripheral blood mononuclear cells (PBMCs), obtained at baseline. The CDR3 sequence: CSAGTSGLREQYF. DNA for the CDR3: TGCAGCGCCGGGACTTCTGGATTACGGGAGCAGTACTTC.